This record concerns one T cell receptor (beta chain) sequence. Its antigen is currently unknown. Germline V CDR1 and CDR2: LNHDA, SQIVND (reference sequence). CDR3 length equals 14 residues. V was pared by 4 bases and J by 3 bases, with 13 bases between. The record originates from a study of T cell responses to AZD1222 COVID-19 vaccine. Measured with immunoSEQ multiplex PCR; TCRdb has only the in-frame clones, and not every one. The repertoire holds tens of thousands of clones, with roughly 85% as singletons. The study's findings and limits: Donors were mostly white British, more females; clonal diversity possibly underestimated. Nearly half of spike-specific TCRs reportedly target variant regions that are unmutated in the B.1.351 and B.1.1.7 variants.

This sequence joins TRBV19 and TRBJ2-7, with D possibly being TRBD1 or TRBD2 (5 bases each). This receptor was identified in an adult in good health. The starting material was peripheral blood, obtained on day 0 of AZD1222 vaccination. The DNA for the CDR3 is TGTGCCAGTAGTAAAACAGGAGGCTTCTACGAGCAGTACTTC. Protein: CASSKTGGFYEQYF.